This T cell receptor beta chain was found in a study of OX40 agonist ivuxolimab in advanced cancers. Study-wide results and limits: Among T cells, CD8+ cells averaged more expanded clones than CD4+ cells. Compared with others, partial responders at 0.1-3.0 mg/kg displayed clonal expansion among the lowest. No determination was made of the antigen specificity of the expanded peripheral T cells.

The protocol was immunoSEQ multiplex PCR, while the TCRdb copy is restricted to in-frame clones and leaves out a portion. The sample lists about 48,000 clones, about 88% occurring once. Comment on this clone: The antigen is unknown.

Autoimmune disease history or systemic immunosuppression led to patients being barred. The clonotype originates from an adult with an advanced solid tumor such as melanoma, head and neck, liver or kidney cancer. The sample consisted of CD4+ or CD8+ T cells sorted from blood, taken in a trial of the OX40 agonist ivuxolimab.

The CDR3 region has the DNA TGTGCCAGTAGGGACGGTCGGGGTCAGAGGAACACTGAAGCTTTCTTT. Translating gives CASRDGRGQRNTEAFF. The chain uses TRBV19 and TRBJ1-1, with D uncertain. The CDR3 totals 16 residues. The V end lost 6 bases, the J end lost 1 base, and 18 bases lay between the germline ends. Germline CDR1 is LNHDA and CDR2 is SQIVND (reference sequence).